This paragraph reports one T cell receptor beta chain. Its specificity is unknown. Germline V gene sequence: CDR1 LNHDA, CDR2 SQIVND (reference sequence). V was cut by 6 bases and J by 0 bases, with 12 bases left in between. This CDR3 spans 15 amino acids. These data originate in a study of siplizumab effects on memory and regulatory T cells. Study-level results: Mappable alloreactive CD4+ clones came from Treg cells less than 70% of the time on average with siplizumab, against approximately 25% in controls. The mapping of alloreactive clones to unstimulated subsets covered only a minor fraction of them.

The assay covered some 100,000 TCR templates per sample. Method: immunoSEQ multiplex PCR; TCRdb's copy keeps in-frame clones and lacks some. The repertoire consists of more than 85,000 clones, with approximately 90% occurring once and the leading ten covering about 15%. The chain uses TRBV19 and TRBJ1-5, with D possibly TRBD1 on 5 matching bases. The material sequenced was CD4+ T cells sorted from blood. The TCR originated in a human donor in good health. The CDR3 region has the DNA TGTGCCAGTAGCTGGGACGTTTATAGCAATCAGCCCCAGCATTTT. Translating gives CASSWDVYSNQPQHF. Together with reference TRBV19 and TRBJ1-5, the CDR3 gives the full variable domain: DGGITQSPKYLFRKEGQNVTLSCEQNLNHDAMYWYRQDPGQGLRLIYYSQIVNDFQKGDIAEGYSVSREKKESFPLTVTSAQKNPTAFYLCASSWDVYSNQPQHFGDGTRLSIL.